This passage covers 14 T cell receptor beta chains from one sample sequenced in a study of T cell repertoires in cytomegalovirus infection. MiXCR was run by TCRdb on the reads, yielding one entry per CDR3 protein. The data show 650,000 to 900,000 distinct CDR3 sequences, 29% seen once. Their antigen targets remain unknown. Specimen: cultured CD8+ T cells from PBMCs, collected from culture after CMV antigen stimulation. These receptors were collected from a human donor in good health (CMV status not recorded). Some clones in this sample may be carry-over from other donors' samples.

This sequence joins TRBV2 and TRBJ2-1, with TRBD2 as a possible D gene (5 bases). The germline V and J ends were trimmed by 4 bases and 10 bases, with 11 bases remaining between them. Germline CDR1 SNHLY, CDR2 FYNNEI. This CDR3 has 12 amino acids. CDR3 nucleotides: TGTGCCAGCAGTGGGAGGCCCGGGGAGCAGTTCTTC. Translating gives CASSGRPGEQFF.

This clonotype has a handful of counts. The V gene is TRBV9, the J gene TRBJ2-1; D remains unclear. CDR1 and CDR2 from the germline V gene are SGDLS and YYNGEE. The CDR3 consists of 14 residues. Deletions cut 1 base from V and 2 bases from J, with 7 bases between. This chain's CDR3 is CASSVYGPYNEQFF. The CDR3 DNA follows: TGTGCCAGCAGCGTATACGGGCCCTACAATGAGCAGTTCTTC.

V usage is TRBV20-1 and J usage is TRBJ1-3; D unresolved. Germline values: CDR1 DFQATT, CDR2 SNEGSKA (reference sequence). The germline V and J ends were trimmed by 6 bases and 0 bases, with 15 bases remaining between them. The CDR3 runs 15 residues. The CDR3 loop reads CSAEKIPSSGNTIYF. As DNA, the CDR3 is TGCAGTGCGGAAAAGATCCCGTCCTCTGGAAACACCATATATTTT.

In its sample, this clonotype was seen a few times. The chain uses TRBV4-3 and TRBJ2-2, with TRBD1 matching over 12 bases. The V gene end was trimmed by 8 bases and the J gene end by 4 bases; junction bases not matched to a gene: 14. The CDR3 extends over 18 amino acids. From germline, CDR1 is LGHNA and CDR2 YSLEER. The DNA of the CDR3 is TGCGCCAGCGGTTTTCCGGGACAGGGGGCATCGGGCACCGGGGAGCTGTTTTTT. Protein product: CASGFPGQGASGTGELFF.

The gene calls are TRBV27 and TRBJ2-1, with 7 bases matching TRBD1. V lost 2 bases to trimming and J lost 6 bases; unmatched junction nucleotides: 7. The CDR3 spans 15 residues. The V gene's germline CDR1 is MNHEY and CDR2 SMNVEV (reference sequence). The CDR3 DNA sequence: TGTGCCAGCAGTTTAGAAGGGGGCCAGGGCAATGAGCAGTTCTTC. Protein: CASSLEGGQGNEQFF.

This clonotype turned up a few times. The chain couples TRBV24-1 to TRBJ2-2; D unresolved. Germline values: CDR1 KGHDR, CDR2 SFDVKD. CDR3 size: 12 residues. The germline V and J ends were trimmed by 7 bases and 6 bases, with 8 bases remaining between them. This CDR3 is CATSRGAGELFF. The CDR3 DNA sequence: TGTGCCACCAGCCGTGGGGCCGGGGAGCTGTTTTTT.

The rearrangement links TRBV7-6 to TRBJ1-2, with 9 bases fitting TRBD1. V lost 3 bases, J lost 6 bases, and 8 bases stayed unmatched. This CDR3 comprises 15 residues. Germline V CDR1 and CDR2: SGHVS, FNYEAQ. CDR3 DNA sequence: TGTGCCAGCAGCTTTTTCCCGGGACAGGGAGATGGCTACACCTTC. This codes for CASSFFPGQGDGYTF.

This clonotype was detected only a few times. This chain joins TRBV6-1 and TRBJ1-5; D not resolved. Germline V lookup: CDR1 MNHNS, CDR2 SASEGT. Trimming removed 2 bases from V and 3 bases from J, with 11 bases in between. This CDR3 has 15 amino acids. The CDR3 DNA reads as TGTGCCAGCAGTGAATTTTTAAGGTTCAATCAGCCCCAGCATTTT. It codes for CASSEFLRFNQPQHF.

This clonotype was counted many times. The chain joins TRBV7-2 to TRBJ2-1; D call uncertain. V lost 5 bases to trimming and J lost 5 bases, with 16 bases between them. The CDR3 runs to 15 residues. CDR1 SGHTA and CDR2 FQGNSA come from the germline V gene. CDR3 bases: TGTGCCAGCAGCGCGACGGTGATGGACGACAATGAGCAGTTCTTC. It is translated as CASSATVMDDNEQFF.

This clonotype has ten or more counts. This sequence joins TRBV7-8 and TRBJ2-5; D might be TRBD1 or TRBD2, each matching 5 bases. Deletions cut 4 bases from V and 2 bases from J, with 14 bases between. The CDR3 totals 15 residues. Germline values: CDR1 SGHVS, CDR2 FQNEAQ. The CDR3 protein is CASSSGTYLQETQYF. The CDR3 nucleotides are TGTGCCAGCAGCTCCGGGACGTACCTGCAAGAGACCCAGTACTTC. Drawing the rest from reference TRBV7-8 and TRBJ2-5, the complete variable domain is GAGVSQSPRYKVAKRGQDVALRCDPISGHVSLFWYQQALGQGPEFLTYFQNEAQLDKSGLPSDRFFAERPEGSVSTLKIQRTQQEDSAVYLCASSSGTYLQETQYFGPGTRLLVL.

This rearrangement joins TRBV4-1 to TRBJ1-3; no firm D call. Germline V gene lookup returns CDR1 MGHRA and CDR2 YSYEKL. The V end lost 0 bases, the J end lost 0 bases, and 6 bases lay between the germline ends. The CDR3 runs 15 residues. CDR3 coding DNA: TGCGCCAGCAGCCAAGATGCATACTCTGGAAACACCATATATTTT. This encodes CASSQDAYSGNTIYF.

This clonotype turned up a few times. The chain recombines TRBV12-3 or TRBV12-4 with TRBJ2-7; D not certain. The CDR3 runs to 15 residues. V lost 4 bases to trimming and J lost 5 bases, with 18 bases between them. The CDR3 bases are TGTGCCAGCAGTTCCTCGGACCGCTTTTTGGACGAGCAGTACGTC. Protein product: CASSSSDRFLDEQYV.

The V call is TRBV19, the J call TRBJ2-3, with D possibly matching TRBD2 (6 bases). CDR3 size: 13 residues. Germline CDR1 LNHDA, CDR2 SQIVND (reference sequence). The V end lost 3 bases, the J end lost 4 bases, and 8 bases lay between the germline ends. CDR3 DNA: TGTGCCAGTAGTATTTGGGAGGCAGATACGCAGTATTTT. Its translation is CASSIWEADTQYF.

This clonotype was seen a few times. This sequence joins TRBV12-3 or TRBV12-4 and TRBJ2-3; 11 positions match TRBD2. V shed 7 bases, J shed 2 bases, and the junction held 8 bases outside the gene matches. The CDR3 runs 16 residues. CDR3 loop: CASTPLAGGITDTQYF. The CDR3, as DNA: TGTGCCAGCACCCCTCTAGCGGGGGGAATCACAGATACGCAGTATTTT.